Listed below are T cell receptor beta chains from one sample, sequenced in a study of blood T cells in healthy people across ages. Using its own MiXCR run on the 5' RACE reads, TCRdb lists one record per CDR3 protein. The sample contains 700,000 to 900,000 distinct CDR3 sequences, about a quarter of which appear only once. These data are also associated with another study on T cells of mothers and their children.

The sequenced material came from blood. The receptors come from a boy aged 5-17 years in good health. Each CDR3 is given with its conserved first and last residue. The order of the fields is CDR3 DNA, CDR3 protein, V gene, J gene, D gene, clone size. The D gene is left open where the match is weak. Size is omitted from some rows. Given values are once, few, many or a class for expanded clones.

TGTGCCAGCCCAACCACAGGGTCCTCTCCCCTAGTTTTCACAGATACGCAGTATTTT	CASPTTGSSPLVFTDTQYF	TRBV27	TRBJ2-3	.	once
TGTGCCAGCACCCCACTCGGGGCAGGTACTCAAGAGACCCAGTACTTC	CASTPLGAGTQETQYF	TRBV6-1	TRBJ2-5	.	.
TGTGCCAGCAGCTACCTAGCGGAGCAAGAGACCCAGTACTTC	CASSYLAEQETQYF	TRBV14	TRBJ2-5	TRBD2	.
TGTGCCAGCAGCGTCGCGCCAGGACGGGAGACCCAGTACTTC	CASSVAPGRETQYF	TRBV9	TRBJ2-5	.	few
TGCAGTGCTAGAGGGGGACAGGGTATAATCTATGGCTACACCTTC	CSARGGQGIIYGYTF	TRBV20-1	TRBJ1-2	TRBD1	few
TGTGCCAGCAGCTTGTCAGCTAATGAGCAGTTCTTC	CASSLSANEQFF	TRBV5-5	TRBJ2-1	.	few
TGCGCCAGCAGCTTGGAACTGGGGAATGAAAAACTGTTTTTT	CASSLELGNEKLFF	TRBV5-1	TRBJ1-4	.	.
TGCGCCAGCAGCTTGGCAGGGACCTACGAGCAGTACTTC	CASSLAGTYEQYF	TRBV5-1	TRBJ2-7	.	many
TGCAGCGTAGACGGCTTGGCAGGGGGCAACTATGGCTACACCTTC	CSVDGLAGGNYGYTF	TRBV29-1	TRBJ1-2	TRBD1	.
TGTGCCAGCAGCCCGACCCCCGCGAAGAACACTGAAGCTTTCTTT	CASSPTPAKNTEAFF	TRBV9	TRBJ1-1	.	.
TGTGCCAGCAGTCGGGACCGGCGGGACGAGCAGTACTTC	CASSRDRRDEQYF	TRBV6-5	TRBJ2-7	.	few
TGTGCCAGCAGTCTAGGACAGGGTACACATGGCTACACCTTC	CASSLGQGTHGYTF	TRBV12-3/TRBV12-4	TRBJ1-2	TRBD1	few
TGCGCCAGCAGCCCCAGGGGGGGGAGCGACTACGAGCAGTACTTC	CASSPRGGSDYEQYF	TRBV5-1	TRBJ2-7	.	.
TGTGCCAGTAGTGCCTGGGGCCCCCAAGAGACCCAGTACTTC	CASSAWGPQETQYF	TRBV12-3/TRBV12-4	TRBJ2-5	.	.
TGTGCCAGCTCACCACTGACCCGGGAAAACATTCAGTACTTC	CASSPLTRENIQYF	TRBV18	TRBJ2-4	.	.
TGCGCCAGCAGCACAGGGTCGAGGGAGACCCAGTACTTC	CASSTGSRETQYF	TRBV5-1	TRBJ2-5	.	.
TGTGCCAGCAGCACCGCACTGGGGACCTCCTACGAGCAGTACTTC	CASSTALGTSYEQYF	TRBV5-5	TRBJ2-7	.	few
TGCGCCAGCAGCGTCGAGGCCTGGGGCTATGGCTACACCTTC	CASSVEAWGYGYTF	TRBV5-1	TRBJ1-2	.	.
TGTGCCAGCAGCGTAGGCGGGAAAGACACAGATACGCAGTATTTT	CASSVGGKDTDTQYF	TRBV9	TRBJ2-3	.	.
TGTGCCAGCAGTCGAAATGGTCCACAGGAACTCCATGGTCAGCCCCAGCATTTT	CASSRNGPQELHGQPQHF	TRBV28	TRBJ1-5	.	many
TGCAGTGCTAGCATGGGGCTGGGTGAAAAACTGTTTTTT	CSASMGLGEKLFF	TRBV20-1	TRBJ1-4	.	.
TGCGCCAGCAGCCAAGAACCACAGCGGGGCTACACCTTC	CASSQEPQRGYTF	TRBV4-1	TRBJ1-2	.	.
TGTGCCAGCCAGGCCCGGGCGGGGACCGTCCAGTTCTTC	CASQARAGTVQFF	TRBV7-2	TRBJ2-1	.	few
TGTGCCAGTCGGCCCGCGATTATGGGAAGCACTGAAGCTTTCTTT	CASRPAIMGSTEAFF	TRBV12-3/TRBV12-4	TRBJ1-1	.	few
TGTGCCAGCAGCCCAACACATGGGACCTCCACTGGGGGCTACACCTTC	CASSPTHGTSTGGYTF	TRBV7-3	TRBJ1-2	.	.
TGTGCCAGCAGCTTAGCGCAAGGAGTTGAAAACATTCAGTACTTC	CASSLAQGVENIQYF	TRBV7-2	TRBJ2-4	.	.
TGTGCCAGCAGCCCTGGAGAGGGGGGACGCCAAGAGACCCAGTACTTC	CASSPGEGGRQETQYF	TRBV5-6	TRBJ2-5	.	few
TGTGCCAGCAGCGGGCAGGGGGCGATGCAGCCCCAGCATTTT	CASSGQGAMQPQHF	TRBV7-9	TRBJ1-5	TRBD1	.
TGTGCCAGCAGCGCTACTAGCGCCTTCACAGATACGCAGTATTTT	CASSATSAFTDTQYF	TRBV9	TRBJ2-3	TRBD2	few
TGCGCCAGCAGCCAAGCTCCCTTACTAGCGGGGGTAGAGACCCAGTACTTC	CASSQAPLLAGVETQYF	TRBV4-1	TRBJ2-5	TRBD2	.
TGTGCCACCGGCGGGGGGGCTGACGGGGAGCTGTTTTTT	CATGGGADGELFF	TRBV12-3/TRBV12-4	TRBJ2-2	TRBD2	few
TGTGCCAGCAGCCCCCAGTACCAAGAGACCCAGTACTTC	CASSPQYQETQYF	TRBV7-3	TRBJ2-5	.	.
TGTGCCAGCAGTGAAACCCGACTCCAAGAGACCCAGTACTTC	CASSETRLQETQYF	TRBV25-1	TRBJ2-5	.	.
TGTGCCACCAGTGGCAGTCACCTGGACGAGCAGTACTTC	CATSGSHLDEQYF	TRBV24-1	TRBJ2-7	.	few
TGTGCCAGCAGGGATAGGGGACAGAACACCGGGGAGCTGTTTTTT	CASRDRGQNTGELFF	TRBV4-2	TRBJ2-2	.	.
TGTGCCACCAGTGATTCCGGGACAGGGTCCTACAATGAGCAGTTCTTC	CATSDSGTGSYNEQFF	TRBV24-1	TRBJ2-1	TRBD1	many
TGTGCCAGCTGGGAGGCAGGGCATAATGAAAAACTGTTTTTT	CASWEAGHNEKLFF	TRBV28	TRBJ1-4	.	few
TGTGCCAGCAGCCCGACAGAGATTTATCAGCCCCAGCATTTT	CASSPTEIYQPQHF	TRBV12-3/TRBV12-4	TRBJ1-5	.	.
TGTGCCAGCAGTTACGTCCGGGGGGAGCTGTTTTTT	CASSYVRGELFF	TRBV6-5	TRBJ2-2	.	few
TGTGCTAGTGGTTTGGTAGATGGACAGGGAGTAACCTACGAGCAGTACTTC	CASGLVDGQGVTYEQYF	TRBV12-5	TRBJ2-7	TRBD1	.
TGTGCCAGCAGCTCGTTGAGGGGACGTAATGAAAAACTGTTTTTT	CASSSLRGRNEKLFF	TRBV7-2	TRBJ1-4	.	few
TGCGCCAGCAGCCCCCGGAGACAGGGAGGTCGAGAGGGCTACACCTTC	CASSPRRQGGREGYTF	TRBV5-1	TRBJ1-2	TRBD1	few
TGTGCCAGCAGTTCCCTGGACAGGTACTATGGCTACACCTTC	CASSSLDRYYGYTF	TRBV12-3/TRBV12-4	TRBJ1-2	TRBD1	.
TGTGCCAGCCTCTCGACAGGTTGGGGAGGGGAAGCTTTCTTT	CASLSTGWGGEAFF	TRBV25-1	TRBJ1-1	.	.
TGCGCCAGCAGCCGGGCGACAGGGTCCGATTACAATGAGCAGTTCTTC	CASSRATGSDYNEQFF	TRBV4-1	TRBJ2-1	TRBD1	.
TGTGCCAGCAGCCTAACCGGGACGTACTCTTCCTACGAGCAGTACTTC	CASSLTGTYSSYEQYF	TRBV7-2	TRBJ2-7	.	.
TGTGCCAGCAACCCGAGCGGGGCTACCTACAATGAGCAGTTCTTC	CASNPSGATYNEQFF	TRBV7-9	TRBJ2-1	TRBD2	.
TGCGCCAGCAGATTCCGAACAGAGACTAACTATGGCTACACCTTC	CASRFRTETNYGYTF	TRBV5-1	TRBJ1-2	.	.
TGTGCCAGCAGCTCACTAGCGGGGGGGGCAAATGAGCAGTTCTTC	CASSSLAGGANEQFF	TRBV5-5	TRBJ2-1	TRBD2	few
TGTGCCAGCAGCCCGTACGCGTTGCACCCCTGGGAGCTGTTTTTT	CASSPYALHPWELFF	TRBV12-3/TRBV12-4	TRBJ2-2	.	.
TGTGCCAGCAGCCCAGGACAGAAAGGACGAGATACGCAGTATTTT	CASSPGQKGRDTQYF	TRBV3-1	TRBJ2-3	.	few
TGTGCCAGCAGTTTAGGGGGGGGGATAGTGGATACGCAGTATTTT	CASSLGGGIVDTQYF	TRBV27	TRBJ2-3	TRBD2	.
TGTGCCAGCAGCGGCGTCAGAGGCGGAAGCTCCTACAATGAGCAGTTCTTC	CASSGVRGGSSYNEQFF	TRBV9	TRBJ2-1	.	few
TGTGCCAGCAGTTACTCGGTCCAGGGCCCATCGGAAAAACTGTTTTTT	CASSYSVQGPSEKLFF	TRBV6-5	TRBJ1-4	.	.
TGTGCCAGCAGTTCACCTAGCGGGGCGGCCTACGAGCAGTACTTC	CASSSPSGAAYEQYF	TRBV6-6	TRBJ2-7	TRBD2	.
TGCAGTGCCACCAGGGACAGCAACTATGGCTACACCTTC	CSATRDSNYGYTF	TRBV20-1	TRBJ1-2	TRBD1	few
TGTGCCAGCAGCTTATTTGGACAGATCATGAACACTGAAGCTTTCTTT	CASSLFGQIMNTEAFF	TRBV7-8	TRBJ1-1	.	few
TGTGCCAGCTCACCATTGGAACTTCAGGATAGCTACACCTTC	CASSPLELQDSYTF	TRBV18	TRBJ1-2	.	.
TGTGCCAGCAATCCCGACGGAGAGAACACTGAAGCTTTCTTT	CASNPDGENTEAFF	TRBV12-3/TRBV12-4	TRBJ1-1	.	few